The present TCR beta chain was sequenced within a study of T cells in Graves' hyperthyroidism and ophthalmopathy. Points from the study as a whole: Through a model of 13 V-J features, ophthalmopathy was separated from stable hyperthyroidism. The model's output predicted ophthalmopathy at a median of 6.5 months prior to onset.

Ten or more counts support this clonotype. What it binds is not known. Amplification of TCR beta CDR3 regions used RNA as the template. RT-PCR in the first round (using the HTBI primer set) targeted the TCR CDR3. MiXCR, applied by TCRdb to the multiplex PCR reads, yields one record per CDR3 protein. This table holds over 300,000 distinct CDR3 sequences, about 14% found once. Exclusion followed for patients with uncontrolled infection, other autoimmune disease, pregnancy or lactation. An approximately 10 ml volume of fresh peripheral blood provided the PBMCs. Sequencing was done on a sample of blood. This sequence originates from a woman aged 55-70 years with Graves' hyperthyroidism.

The CDR3 region is CASSYLAQLYEQYF. For the CDR3, the DNA is TGTGCCAGCAGTTACCTAGCGCAATTATACGAGCAGTACTTC. The chain employs TRBV6-1 and TRBJ2-7; the D gene is possibly TRBD2 (6 bases). Germline V lookup: CDR1 MNHNS, CDR2 SASEGT. There are 14 residues in the CDR3. The V end was cut by 5 bases, the J end by 4 bases, with 15 bases between.